Given below is one TCR beta chain in context. These data belong to a study of blood T cell repertoires in COVID-19. The repertoire was sequenced with immunoSEQ multiplex PCR; TCRdb's copy has only in-frame clones and lacks some. This sample has about 350,000 clones, with 87% found just once. The source of this sequence is a man aged 30 to 45 with COVID-19, enrolled during active disease. Material for sequencing was peripheral blood.

The CDR3 DNA sequence: TGTGCCAGTAGTATTCGACAGGGTCAACTAGCCCCCAGTCAGCCCCAGCATTTT. This encodes CASSIRQGQLAPSQPQHF. This chain connects TRBV19 to TRBJ1-5; the match to TRBD1 covers 7 bases. The V segment lost 3 bases and the J segment 6 bases; nucleotides outside the gene matches: 17. CDR3 length: 18 residues. CDR1 is LNHDA and CDR2 is SQIVND in the germline V gene (reference sequence).